Below are 21 T cell receptor beta chains sequenced from a single sample in a study of T cells after yellow fever vaccination. MiXCR was run by TCRdb on the 5' RACE reads, yielding one entry per CDR3 protein. The sample shows about 370,000 distinct CDR3 sequences, 11% of them seen only once. This specimen was PBMCs, taken on the day of the first yellow fever vaccination. The receptors shown here come from a man between 18 and 29 years old who received the YFV17D yellow fever vaccine.

This clonotype was observed a few times. The chain combines TRBV6-1 with TRBJ2-1; 13 bases map to TRBD2. Germline V lookup: CDR1 MNHNS, CDR2 SASEGT. Unmatched junction bases numbered 5, after V lost 6 bases and J lost 6 bases. The CDR3 runs 15 residues. Here the CDR3 reads CASSSLAGGSNEQFF. The CDR3 DNA follows: TGTGCCAGCAGCTCACTAGCGGGGGGGTCCAATGAGCAGTTCTTC.

This clonotype was seen ten or more times. The chain joins TRBV7-2 to TRBJ2-5; 7 nucleotides agree with TRBD2. This CDR3 is 13 amino acids long. The junction had 2 bases not matched to a gene; V was cut back by 3 bases and J by 4 bases. Germline loops: CDR1 SGHTA, CDR2 FQGNSA. This CDR3 reads CASSFGGRETQYF. CDR3 in DNA: TGTGCCAGCAGCTTCGGGGGGAGAGAGACCCAGTACTTC.

This clonotype has a single count. The gene calls are TRBV5-4 and TRBJ2-1, with 8 bases lining up with TRBD2. The CDR3 extends over 14 amino acids. CDR1 and CDR2 (germline): SGHNT, YYREEE (reference sequence). V lost 4 bases, J lost 6 bases, and 6 bases stayed unmatched. The CDR3 DNA is TGTGCCAGCAGCCGGGAGGGGAGGGTCAATGAGCAGTTCTTC. Its translation is CASSREGRVNEQFF.

This clonotype was seen only a few times. The chain recombines TRBV6-1 with TRBJ2-1; TRBD1 aligns across 9 bases. CDR1 and CDR2 from the germline V gene are MNHNS and SASEGT. V shed 6 bases, J shed 6 bases, and the junction held 6 bases outside the gene matches. The CDR3 runs to 14 residues. The CDR3 region is CASRSRDRVNEQFF. The CDR3 DNA is TGTGCCAGCAGATCCCGGGACAGGGTCAATGAGCAGTTCTTC.

This rearrangement joins TRBV20-1 to TRBJ2-5; 7 bases align to TRBD2. The CDR3 extends over 16 amino acids. Trimming at V came to 1 base and at J to 0 bases, leaving 8 bases not matched to a gene. Germline V CDR1 and CDR2: DFQATT, SNEGSKA (reference sequence). CDR3 in amino acids: CSARGRGEGYQETQYF. CDR3 DNA: TGCAGTGCTAGAGGACGGGGGGAGGGATACCAAGAGACCCAGTACTTC.

The sample holds a few counts of this clonotype. This rearrangement joins TRBV27 to TRBJ2-7, with 7 bases matching TRBD1. V lost 11 bases to trimming and J lost 1 base; unmatched junction nucleotides: 8. CDR3 length equals 13 residues. Looked up from germline, CDR1 is MNHEY and CDR2 is SMNVEV (reference sequence). The CDR3 DNA follows: TGTGCCTTCCCCCCAGGGGGATCCTACGAGCAGTACGTC. It translates to CAFPPGGSYEQYV.

The J gene is TRBJ1-5, the V gene TRBV6-2 or TRBV6-3; 7 positions match TRBD1. V lost 6 bases to trimming and J lost 7 bases; unmatched junction nucleotides: 6. Germline V CDR1 and CDR2: MNHEY, SVGEGT. CDR3 length equals 13 residues. CDR3 nucleotides: TGTGCCAGCAGAGGGACAGTCAGACAGCCCCAGCATTTT. Residues: CASRGTVRQPQHF.

This clonotype occurred a few times. The chain recombines TRBV7-9 with TRBJ1-2; weak D call: TRBD1 (5 bases). Germline assignment: CDR1 SEHNR and CDR2 FQNEAQ (reference sequence). Trimming took off 5 bases at V and 9 bases at J, with 22 bases between the two ends. The CDR3 covers 15 residues. The CDR3 reads CASSLWDRPGVSYTF. DNA of the CDR3: TGTGCCAGCAGCCTGTGGGACCGGCCGGGAGTAAGCTACACCTTC.

The chain joins TRBV5-1 to TRBJ2-3; D is perhaps TRBD1 (6 bases). This CDR3 is built from 15 residues. The germline V gene encodes CDR1 SGHRS and CDR2 YFSETQ. Trimming removed 5 bases at V and 7 bases at J, with 20 bases between. The CDR3 bases are TGCGCCAGCAGATCCCGAGCAGGGGTAACGTATACGCAGTATTTT. This encodes CASRSRAGVTYTQYF. The whole variable domain, remainder taken from reference TRBV5-1 and TRBJ2-3, is KAGVTQTPRYLIKTRGQQVTLSCSPISGHRSVSWYQQTPGQGLQFLFEYFSETQRNKGNFPGRFSGRQFSNSRSEMNVSTLELGDSALYLCASRSRAGVTYTQYFGPGTRLTVL.

A few counts support this clonotype. The gene calls are TRBV27 and TRBJ2-1; no firm D call. Per germline, CDR1 MNHEY and CDR2 SMNVEV (reference sequence). This CDR3 comprises 12 residues. The V end lost 3 bases, the J end lost 12 bases, and 12 bases lay between the germline ends. CDR3 loop: CASSFGLGVQFF. The CDR3 nucleotides read TGTGCCAGCAGTTTTGGGCTCGGTGTGCAGTTCTTC.

The CDR3 loop is CSGSDGSRNYGYTF. The CDR3 DNA sequence: TGCAGTGGCTCAGACGGAAGTAGAAACTATGGCTACACCTTC. This chain connects TRBV20-1 to TRBJ1-2, with D hard to call. Germline CDR1 and CDR2: DFQATT and SNEGSKA (reference sequence). Trimming shortened V by 7 bases and J by 2 bases, and 17 bases separated the two germline ends. The CDR3 sequence is 14 residues long.

This clonotype was seen more than once but under ten times. The chain employs TRBV3-1 and TRBJ2-1; D gene unclear. Trimming removed 3 bases at V and 2 bases at J, with 14 bases between. The CDR3 spans 16 residues. Germline V gene sequence: CDR1 LGHDT, CDR2 YNNKEL (reference sequence). This chain's CDR3 is CASSHLGRSPYNEQFF. In DNA, the CDR3 is TGTGCCAGCAGCCACCTCGGGCGGAGCCCCTACAATGAGCAGTTCTTC.

This clonotype turned up a few times. This chain links TRBV12-3 or TRBV12-4 with TRBJ2-1; 8 positions agree with TRBD2. The CDR3 has 15 residues. J lost 3 bases, V lost 6 bases, and 7 bases had no gene match. Written as DNA, the CDR3 is TGTGCCAGCAGCATAAGCGGGGGCATCTACAATGAGCAGTTCTTC. It codes for CASSISGGIYNEQFF.

This clonotype was counted between two and nine times. The chain is built from TRBV10-3 and TRBJ1-4; D perhaps matches TRBD1 (5 bases). The CDR3 is 14 residues long. The V and J ends lost 6 bases and 4 bases respectively, with 12 bases between them. CDR1 and CDR2 from the germline V gene are ENHRY and SYGVKD. CDR3 in DNA: TGTGCCATCAGACCTGGAGGGGTTAATGAAAAACTGTTTTTT. Residues: CAIRPGGVNEKLFF.

This clonotype was seen repeatedly, ten times or more. V usage is TRBV5-1 and J usage is TRBJ2-1; 7 bases align to TRBD1. CDR3 length: 13 residues. J gave up 6 bases and V 4 bases, and 4 bases lay outside the gene matches. Germline loops: CDR1 SGHRS, CDR2 YFSETQ. CDR3 nucleotides: TGCGCCAGCAGCGTGGACAGGACCAATGAGCAGTTCTTC. Translated: CASSVDRTNEQFF.

This clonotype has a handful of counts. V is TRBV30 and J is TRBJ2-1, with D unclear. Trimming left V 5 bases short and J 0 bases short, with 11 bases between. The CDR3 totals 14 residues. Germline CDR1 is GTSNPN and CDR2 is SVGIG (reference sequence). DNA for the CDR3: TGTGCCTGGCGGCGACCTAGCTCCTACAATGAGCAGTTCTTC. Translating it yields CAWRRPSSYNEQFF. Using reference TRBV30 and TRBJ2-1 for the parts outside the CDR3, the full variable domain is SQTIHQWPATLVQPVGSPLSLECTVEGTSNPNLYWYRQAAGRGLQLLFYSVGIGQISSEVPQNLSASRPQDRQFILSSKKLLLSDSGFYLCAWRRPSSYNEQFFGPGTRLTVL.

The genes are TRBV5-4 and TRBJ2-2; TRBD1 might be the D (6 bases). The V and J ends lost 1 base and 0 bases respectively, with 10 bases between them. This CDR3 is built from 16 residues. Germline CDR1 is SGHNT and CDR2 is YYREEE (reference sequence). The CDR3 loop is CASSLITGSNTGELFF. The CDR3 nucleotides read TGTGCCAGCAGCTTGATCACAGGGTCGAACACCGGGGAGCTGTTTTTT.

In this sample, this clonotype turned up many times. The chain links TRBV25-1 to TRBJ1-3; 7 bases match TRBD1. Looked up from germline, CDR1 is MGHDK and CDR2 is SYGVNS. Unmatched junction bases numbered 8, after V lost 6 bases and J lost 3 bases. CDR3 length: 15 amino acids. CDR3 in DNA: TGTGCCAGCAGCAGACAGGGAGGTGTTGGAAACACCATATATTTT. Protein sequence: CASSRQGGVGNTIYF. The whole variable domain, filled in from reference TRBV25-1 and TRBJ1-3, reads EADIYQTPRYLVIGTGKKITLECSQTMGHDKMYWYQQDPGMELHLIHYSYGVNSTEKGDLSSESTVSRIRTEHFPLTLESARPSHTSQYLCASSRQGGVGNTIYFGEGSWLTVV.

This clonotype was detected a few times. This sequence joins TRBV12-3 or TRBV12-4 and TRBJ2-5, with D uncertain. With 4 bases removed from V and 5 bases from J, the gap between germline ends came to 17 bases. CDR3 size: 15 residues. The CDR3 loop reads CASSSTDPGGETQYF. The CDR3 region has the DNA TGTGCCAGCAGTTCAACCGACCCCGGTGGGGAGACCCAGTACTTC.

The chain employs TRBV6-1 and TRBJ2-1, with 7 bases that match TRBD2. The germline gives CDR1 MNHNS, CDR2 SASEGT. Unmatched junction bases numbered 11, after V lost 6 bases and J lost 3 bases. This CDR3 contains 16 residues. This CDR3 reads CASRPAAGPIYNEQFF. In DNA form, the CDR3 reads TGTGCCAGCAGGCCAGCAGCGGGGCCTATCTACAATGAGCAGTTCTTC.

The chain couples TRBV6-5 to TRBJ2-7; D not certain. This CDR3 region has 11 residues. Germline CDR1 MNHEY, CDR2 SVGAGI. V lost 1 base and J lost 7, with 5 bases in between. The CDR3: CASSYLGEQYV. The CDR3 nucleotides read TGTGCCAGCAGTTACTTAGGGGAGCAGTACGTC.